This TCR beta chain was captured by sequencing in a study of T cell responses to AZD1222 COVID-19 vaccine. Using immunoSEQ multiplex PCR, the repertoire was profiled, and TCRdb retains in-frame clones only, with some absent. Of around 110,000 clones in the sample, around 91% were seen once. The sample was peripheral blood, taken 28 days after the second AZD1222 dose. The TCR sequence derives from an adult who received the AZD1222 COVID-19 vaccine.

CDR3 coding DNA: TGTGCCAGCAGTGACCTGGCTAGCGGGAAAAAGGATGAGCAGTTCTTC. It encodes CASSDLASGKKDEQFF. The V gene is TRBV6-4, the J gene TRBJ2-1; 9 positions match TRBD2. V dropped 2 bases and J dropped 8; count of bases not matched to a gene: 10. CDR3 size: 16 residues. Germline CDR1 MRHNA, CDR2 SNTAGT.